This T cell receptor beta chain was retrieved from a study of PD-1 blockade in mismatch repair-deficient tumors. Study details: All were previously treated, progressing patients with about a dozen mismatch repair-deficient cancer types.

Here immunoSEQ multiplex PCR was the method, and the copy in TCRdb shows in-frame clones only, minus some. The table has roughly 130,000 clones, roughly 90% seen once; the top ten hold over 9.5%. CDR3 length: 15 residues. Between the trimmed V and J ends, which lost 4 bases and 2 bases, there was a span of 15 bases. The V gene's germline CDR1 is LNHDA and CDR2 SQIVND (reference sequence). The rearrangement links TRBV19 to TRBJ2-7; D is uncertain. This receptor was obtained from an adult with mismatch repair-deficient cancer. The sample in question was peripheral blood, obtained approximately 71 weeks after starting pembrolizumab. The CDR3 spells CASSTASLGPYEQYF. DNA for the CDR3: TGTGCCAGTAGTACCGCATCTCTCGGACCCTACGAGCAGTACTTC.